This is a list of T cell receptor beta chains from one sample in a study of molecular identifiers for immune sequencing clone quantification. TCRdb fed the PCR reads into MiXCR, producing one record per CDR3 protein. The sample holds around 300,000 distinct CDR3 sequences, 24% seen once. The sequenced sample was naive CD8+ T cells from blood, with Jurkat cell RNA spiked in. The source is a human donor in good health. Some libraries in this study had Jurkat cell RNA spiked in. Both conserved end residues are part of each CDR3. Fields, in order: V gene, clone size, J gene, D gene, CDR3 protein, CDR3 DNA. D genes are given only for firm matches. Some rows mark clone size as missing; the rest say once, few, many or name a class of expanded clone.

TRBV7-9	NA	TRBJ1-1	NA	CASSSTGQMNTEAFF	TGTGCCAGCAGCTCAACTGGGCAGATGAACACTGAAGCTTTCTTT
TRBV6-1	many	TRBJ1-1	NA	CASSERGGGITEAFF	TGTGCCAGCAGTGAACGAGGAGGGGGGATAACTGAAGCTTTCTTT
TRBV12-3/TRBV12-4	many	TRBJ2-3	NA	CASRSTDTQYF	TGTGCCAGCCGGAGCACAGATACGCAGTATTTT
TRBV20-1	NA	TRBJ2-3	NA	CSAIWFDTQYF	TGCAGTGCTATATGGTTTGATACGCAGTATTTT
TRBV9	once	TRBJ2-7	TRBD1	CASSERDSAYAQYF	TGTGCCAGCAGCGAGAGGGACAGCGCCTACGCGCAGTACTTC
TRBV27	many	TRBJ1-5	NA	CASSSLGRVGNQPQHF	TGTGCCAGCAGTTCGTTGGGGCGAGTTGGCAATCAGCCCCAGCATTTT
TRBV5-1	NA	TRBJ2-5	TRBD2	CASTNGDSGSTETQYF	TGCGCCAGCACAAATGGGGATAGCGGGAGTACTGAGACCCAGTACTTC
TRBV9	NA	TRBJ2-1	NA	CASSADHNEQFF	TGTGCCAGCAGCGCAGACCACAATGAGCAGTTCTTC
TRBV20-1	many	TRBJ2-7	TRBD2	CSARDPPAGGWEQYF	TGCAGTGCTAGAGATCCCCCAGCGGGAGGTTGGGAGCAGTACTTC
TRBV11-3	NA	TRBJ2-7	TRBD1	CASRWTGVSYEQYF	TGTGCCAGCAGGTGGACAGGGGTGTCCTACGAGCAGTACTTC
TRBV20-1	many	TRBJ2-7	NA	CSALGGEPSYEQYF	TGCAGTGCTTTAGGGGGGGAACCCTCCTACGAGCAGTACTTC
TRBV7-9	NA	TRBJ1-2	NA	CASSLAVGQMFHGYTF	TGTGCCAGCAGCTTAGCTGTAGGACAGATGTTTCATGGCTACACCTTC
TRBV7-9	many	TRBJ2-7	TRBD1	CASSLQGQTGPGYEQYF	TGTGCCAGCAGCCTCCAGGGACAGACAGGCCCGGGCTACGAGCAGTACTTC
TRBV30	NA	TRBJ2-7	NA	CAWSAPSYEQYF	TGTGCCTGGAGTGCGCCCAGCTACGAGCAGTACTTC
TRBV14	few	TRBJ2-3	TRBD2	CASSLGLAGPYTDTQYF	TGTGCCAGCAGCCTGGGACTAGCGGGACCCTACACAGATACGCAGTATTTT
TRBV7-6	NA	TRBJ2-3	TRBD1	CASSPTGTVVVDTQYF	TGTGCCAGCAGCCCTACGGGGACAGTTGTAGTGGATACGCAGTATTTT
TRBV7-9	many	TRBJ2-1	NA	CASSSRGQTDLYNEQFF	TGTGCCAGCAGCTCCCGTGGGCAGACGGACCTTTACAATGAGCAGTTCTTC
TRBV7-9	many	TRBJ2-6	NA	CASSSLTGSGANVLTF	TGTGCCAGCAGCTCCCTTACAGGGTCCGGGGCCAACGTCCTGACTTTC
TRBV7-8	many	TRBJ1-4	TRBD1	CASSLSPGTGNEKLFF	TGTGCCAGCAGCTTGTCCCCTGGGACAGGGAATGAAAAACTGTTTTTT
TRBV7-9	NA	TRBJ2-7	TRBD2	CASSSGLAEEFAYEQYF	TGTGCCAGCAGCTCCGGACTAGCGGAAGAATTCGCCTACGAGCAGTACTTC
TRBV5-1	many	TRBJ2-3	TRBD1	CASSYGTGGMSDTQYF	TGCGCCAGCAGCTATGGGACAGGGGGCATGTCAGATACGCAGTATTTT
TRBV27	NA	TRBJ2-7	TRBD1	CASSVTGGLNEQYF	TGTGCCAGCAGTGTAACAGGGGGGTTGAACGAGCAGTACTTC
TRBV4-1	many	TRBJ1-5	NA	CASSQVGGGNQPQHF	TGCGCCAGCAGCCAAGTCGGGGGCGGCAATCAGCCCCAGCATTTT
TRBV4-3	NA	TRBJ2-7	TRBD1	CASSQGTGRSYAQYF	TGCGCCAGCAGCCAGGGGACAGGGCGCTCCTACGCGCAGTACTTC
TRBV24-1	NA	TRBJ2-3	NA	CATSDSGPSTDTQYF	TGTGCCACCAGTGATAGCGGACCTTCCACAGATACGCAGTATTTT
TRBV12-3/TRBV12-4	many	TRBJ2-3	NA	CASSLGGGTDTQYF	TGTGCCAGCAGCTTAGGGGGGGGCACAGATACGCAGTATTTT
TRBV7-6	NA	TRBJ2-1	NA	CASSLGGGEQFF	TGTGCCAGCAGCTTAGGTGGAGGTGAGCAGTTCTTC
TRBV6-5	NA	TRBJ2-5	TRBD2	CASSYPGTSGSGGRETQYF	TGTGCCAGCAGTTACCCAGGGACTAGCGGGAGTGGGGGCCGAGAGACCCAGTACTTC
TRBV3-1	NA	TRBJ1-6	NA	CASSQDGQTYNTPLHF	TGTGCCAGCAGCCAAGATGGGCAAACCTATAATACACCCCTCCACTTT